Below are 30 T cell receptor beta chains sequenced from a single sample in a study of blood T cell repertoires in COVID-19. The repertoire was sequenced with immunoSEQ multiplex PCR; TCRdb's copy has only in-frame clones and lacks some. The repertoire holds 250,000 to 350,000 clones, about 90% seen once, with roughly 6.7% in the top ten. Sequencing input: peripheral blood. All receptors derive from a man younger than 30 who had recovered from COVID-19.

The V gene is TRBV2, the J gene TRBJ2-6; 7 bases agree with TRBD2. This CDR3 has 16 residues. The V and J ends lost 9 bases and 0 bases, in that order; junction bases with no gene match: 8. Germline CDR1 is SNHLY and CDR2 is FYNNEI. CDR3 DNA: TGTGCCAGTGGACGCGGGGGTTTCTCTGGGGCCAACGTCCTGACTTTC. This encodes CASGRGGFSGANVLTF.

The chain employs TRBV7-9 and TRBJ1-2, with D uncertain. The V end was cut by 4 bases, the J end by 0 bases, with 21 bases between. CDR3 length: 18 amino acids. Germline V gene sequence: CDR1 SEHNR, CDR2 FQNEAQ (reference sequence). The CDR3 is CASSSNQLDSSTNYGYTF. The CDR3 DNA is TGTGCCAGCAGCTCCAACCAACTAGACTCGAGTACTAACTATGGCTACACCTTC.

The CDR3 reads CASSESTGGTEAFF. In nucleotides, the CDR3 is TGCGCCAGCAGTGAGTCTACAGGGGGCACTGAAGCTTTCTTT. The chain carries TRBV10-1 and TRBJ1-1, with 8 bases identical to TRBD1. The CDR3 is 14 amino acids. The germline V gene has CDR1 WNHNN and CDR2 SYGVQD (reference sequence). V lost 0 bases, J lost 4 bases, and 1 base stayed unmatched.

The rearrangement joins TRBV5-5 to TRBJ2-5; 10 positions agree with TRBD1. The CDR3 extends over 15 amino acids. J lost 3 bases, V lost 2 bases, and 4 bases had no gene match. Per germline, CDR1 SGHKS and CDR2 YYEKEE (reference sequence). As DNA, the CDR3 is TGTGCCAGCAGCTTCGGGGGACAGGGGAAAGAGACCCAGTACTTC. Its protein is CASSFGGQGKETQYF.

V usage is TRBV7-9 and J usage is TRBJ2-3; D is unclear. V lost 5 bases and J lost 3, with 6 bases in between. Germline V lookup: CDR1 SEHNR, CDR2 FQNEAQ (reference sequence). The CDR3 totals 12 residues. The CDR3 DNA is TGTGCCAGCAGCCCAGCGACAGATACGCAGTATTTT. As protein: CASSPATDTQYF.

The V gene is TRBV7-3, the J gene TRBJ1-1; TRBD1 is a possible D gene (6 bases). This CDR3 comprises 16 residues. CDR1 SGHTA and CDR2 FQGTGA come from the germline V gene. The V end was cut by 5 bases, the J end by 1 base, with 17 bases between. The CDR3 DNA reads TGTGCCAGCAGCCCAGCGGGGGCTCCTGGGAACACTGAAGCTTTCTTT. Translated: CASSPAGAPGNTEAFF.

The V gene is TRBV7-3, the J gene TRBJ1-1, with D maybe TRBD1 (5 bases). The CDR3 is 13 residues long. Germline V gives CDR1 SGHTA, CDR2 FQGTGA. Trimming left V 5 bases short and J 2 bases short, with 9 bases between. CDR3 nucleotide sequence: TGTGCCAGCAGCCAGGACACTAACACTGAAGCTTTCTTT. This codes for CASSQDTNTEAFF.

V is TRBV6-5 and J is TRBJ1-4, with a possible D match to TRBD1 (6 bases). Germline V CDR1 and CDR2: MNHEY, SVGAGI. This CDR3 spans 14 amino acids. The ends were cut back, 7 bases at V and 8 bases at J, with 17 bases in the middle. The CDR3 nucleotides are TGTGCCAGCAAAGTCGGGGGGCCCGGGGAAAAACTGTTTTTT. This translates into CASKVGGPGEKLFF.

V is TRBV7-9 and J is TRBJ2-1; 8 nucleotides match TRBD2. This CDR3 has 16 residues. CDR1 and CDR2 from the germline V gene are SEHNR and FQNEAQ (reference sequence). V trimming: 3 bases; J trimming: 4 bases; junction bases outside the gene matches: 8. As DNA, the CDR3 is TGTGCCAGCAGCTTTAGGACTAGCCCCCCTTACAATGAGCAGTTCTTC. Encoded protein: CASSFRTSPPYNEQFF.

The chain couples TRBV27 to TRBJ1-2, with TRBD1 as a possible D gene (6 bases). Per germline, CDR1 MNHEY and CDR2 SMNVEV (reference sequence). V was pared by 4 bases and J by 8 bases, with 14 bases between. The CDR3 has 13 residues. CDR3 amino acids: CASSWGGAEGYTF. CDR3 coding DNA: TGTGCCAGCAGTTGGGGGGGGGCGGAAGGCTACACCTTC.

V and J are TRBV27 and TRBJ2-3; the match to TRBD2 covers 8 bases. Germline CDR1 is MNHEY and CDR2 is SMNVEV (reference sequence). This CDR3 spans 15 amino acids. V gave up 4 bases and J gave up 1 base; unmatched junction bases: 4. CDR3 region: CASSYTTSGTDTQYF. In DNA, the CDR3 is TGTGCCAGCAGTTACACGACTAGCGGCACAGATACGCAGTATTTT.

V and J are TRBV4-1 and TRBJ2-7; 7 bases are a match to TRBD1. The length of the CDR3 is 16 residues. The V gene's germline CDR1 is MGHRA and CDR2 YSYEKL. The junction had 9 bases not matched to a gene; V was cut back by 0 bases and J by 4 bases. CDR3 in amino acids: CASSQDRSGTVYEQYF. CDR3 coding DNA: TGCGCCAGCAGCCAAGATCGTTCCGGGACAGTTTACGAGCAGTACTTC.

This chain joins TRBV11-3 and TRBJ2-1, with 11 bases matching TRBD1. Germline-derived CDR1 and CDR2 are SGHNT and YENEEA. V was pared by 0 bases and J by 8 bases, with 3 bases of the junction left unmatched. The CDR3 has 15 residues. In DNA form, the CDR3 reads TGTGCCAGCAGCTTAGATGGGACAGGGGGTTATGAGCAGTTCTTC. It yields the protein CASSLDGTGGYEQFF.

The gene calls are TRBV24-1 and TRBJ2-7; 10 nucleotides line up with TRBD1. V was clipped by 9 bases and J by 5 bases; unmatched bases: 6. The CDR3 sequence is 13 residues long. Germline V gene sequence: CDR1 KGHDR, CDR2 SFDVKD. The CDR3 region has the DNA TGTGCCACCCAAGGGACAGGGGAAGACGAGCAGTACTTC. Translated, it gives CATQGTGEDEQYF.

The genes are TRBV27 and TRBJ2-7; TRBD1 might be the D (5 bases). The CDR3 runs 15 residues. Germline V gene data show CDR1 as MNHEY and CDR2 as SMNVEV (reference sequence). V was pared by 0 bases and J by 7 bases, with 16 bases between. CDR3 amino acids: CASSLSTPPTGEQYF. DNA of the CDR3: TGTGCCAGCAGTTTATCCACCCCCCCCACAGGAGAGCAGTACTTC.

The V and J genes are TRBV4-1 and TRBJ2-4, with 9 bases identical to TRBD2. CDR1 is MGHRA and CDR2 is YSYEKL in the germline V gene. V lost 0 bases and J lost 0; bases outside the gene matches: 0. This CDR3 spans 16 amino acids. The CDR3 spells CASSQELAGAKNIQYF. The CDR3 nucleotides are TGCGCCAGCAGCCAAGAACTAGCGGGAGCCAAAAACATTCAGTACTTC.

This chain uses TRBV30 with TRBJ2-5; 9 bases are a match to TRBD1. The CDR3 consists of 17 residues. Germline V gene sequence: CDR1 GTSNPN, CDR2 SVGIG (reference sequence). With V trimmed by 5 bases and J by 3 bases, 16 bases remained unmatched. The CDR3 DNA sequence: TGTGCCTGGGCAACTGGACAGGGGATGTTTGGGGAAGAGACCCAGTACTTC. Its protein product is CAWATGQGMFGEETQYF.

The rearrangement uses TRBV6-2 or TRBV6-3 and TRBJ2-3, with a tentative D call TRBD2 (6 bases). Trimming shortened V by 1 base and J by 2 bases, and 10 bases separated the two germline ends. The CDR3 spans 15 residues. CDR1 is MNHEY, CDR2 SVGEGT, per germline. The DNA for the CDR3 is TGTGCCAGCAGTTACTGGGCGGGGCCCACAGATACGCAGTATTTT. This codes for CASSYWAGPTDTQYF.

This clone appeared a single time. CDR3 DNA sequence: TGTGCCAGCAAGACTTACAATGAGCAGTTCTTC. It yields the protein CASKTYNEQFF. The J gene is TRBJ2-1, the V gene TRBV6-5; D is uncertain. V lost 7 bases to trimming and J lost 4 bases, with 5 bases between them. This CDR3 has 11 residues. Looked up from germline, CDR1 is MNHEY and CDR2 is SVGAGI.

The chain is built from TRBV30 and TRBJ2-7; 8 bases match TRBD2. The CDR3 covers 13 residues. Germline values: CDR1 GTSNPN, CDR2 SVGIG (reference sequence). The CDR3 DNA follows: TGTGCTCCGGGGGGGACTTACTCCTACGAGCAGTACTTC. Residues: CAPGGTYSYEQYF.

V is TRBV19 and J is TRBJ2-3; TRBD2 matches at 11 bases. The V gene's germline CDR1 is LNHDA and CDR2 SQIVND (reference sequence). The CDR3 is 17 residues long. After removal of 5 bases from V and 0 bases from J, the junction contained 7 bases not matched to a gene. The CDR3 region is CASSRTSGLLSTDTQYF. CDR3 in DNA: TGTGCCAGTAGTCGGACTAGCGGGTTACTTAGCACAGATACGCAGTATTTT.

The genes are TRBV7-9 and TRBJ1-1; a possible D gene is TRBD1 (5 bases). Trimming pared 1 base from V and 4 bases from J, leaving 10 bases between. The CDR3 extends over 14 amino acids. The germline V gene encodes CDR1 SEHNR and CDR2 FQNEAQ (reference sequence). The CDR3 coding sequence is TGTGCCAGCAGCTTAGGGAGGGGATCCACTGAAGCTTTCTTT. This encodes CASSLGRGSTEAFF.

CDR3 region: CASSALAGGPKETQYF. DNA of the CDR3: TGTGCCAGCAGTGCTCTAGCGGGAGGGCCGAAAGAGACCCAGTACTTC. The chain combines TRBV6-1 with TRBJ2-5; 12 nucleotides line up with TRBD2. The CDR3 runs 16 residues. Germline CDR1 is MNHNS and CDR2 is SASEGT. With V trimmed by 4 bases and J by 3 bases, 6 bases remained unmatched.

The chain links TRBV10-3 to TRBJ2-7; 10 nucleotides align to TRBD1. CDR3 size: 14 residues. Germline CDR1 is ENHRY and CDR2 is SYGVKD. Trimming at V came to 7 bases and at J to 2 bases, leaving 5 bases not matched to a gene. Written as DNA, the CDR3 is TGTGCCATCAACCGGGACAGGGGTGCCTACGAGCAGTACTTC. It yields the protein CAINRDRGAYEQYF.

This clone appeared a few times. V and J are TRBV7-2 and TRBJ2-1, with D possibly matching TRBD2 (5 bases). Trimming shortened V by 5 bases and J by 11 bases, and 22 bases separated the two germline ends. Germline V lookup: CDR1 SGHTA, CDR2 FQGNSA. This CDR3 has 15 amino acids. The DNA for the CDR3 is TGTGCCAGCAGCCCCTGGTCAGCTAGCAGAACTCAGCAGTTCTTC. This sequence encodes CASSPWSASRTQQFF.

Regarding this clone: One end of the junction does not line up with germline, which may come from a read error. The CDR3, as DNA: TGCAGTGCTAGGGACTATCCAGATCTTGTCTTC. Translating it yields CSARDYPDLVF. V usage is TRBV20-1 and J usage is TRBJ2-1; perhaps TRBD2 as D (6 bases). The germline V gene encodes CDR1 DFQATT and CDR2 SNEGSKA (reference sequence). CDR3 size: 11 residues.

This chain connects TRBV18 to TRBJ2-7; 8 nucleotides line up with TRBD1. After removal of 4 bases from V and 3 bases from J, the junction contained 5 bases not matched to a gene. Germline V gives CDR1 KGHSH, CDR2 LQKENI. The CDR3 runs 14 residues. The CDR3 loop is CASSRDRRDYEQYF. CDR3 in DNA: TGTGCCAGCTCACGGGACAGGCGGGACTACGAGCAGTACTTC.

The chain employs TRBV18 and TRBJ1-3, with 8 bases lining up with TRBD1. Germline V CDR1 and CDR2: KGHSH, LQKENI. This CDR3 has 17 residues. V gave up 3 bases and J gave up 3 bases; unmatched junction bases: 10. The CDR3 reads CASSPSDRGFGGNTIYF. The CDR3 DNA reads TGTGCCAGCTCACCGTCTGACAGGGGCTTTGGTGGAAACACCATATATTTT. The full variable domain, its missing parts supplied by reference TRBV18 and TRBJ1-3, is NAGVMQNPRHLVRRRGQEARLRCSPMKGHSHVYWYRQLPEEGLKFMVYLQKENIIDESGMPKERFSAEFPKEGPSILRIQQVVRGDSAAYFCASSPSDRGFGGNTIYFGEGSWLTVV.

V and J are TRBV20-1 and TRBJ2-1; D perhaps matches TRBD2 (5 bases). The CDR3 has 11 residues. V was trimmed by 6 bases and J by 15 bases, leaving 18 bases between them. The V gene's germline CDR1 is DFQATT and CDR2 SNEGSKA (reference sequence). CDR3 DNA sequence: TGCAGTGCCCCCCTCCTCGGGGTAAGGTTCTTC. Translated: CSAPLLGVRFF.

V and J are TRBV19 and TRBJ1-6, with 7 bases that match TRBD1. The CDR3 is 14 amino acids. CDR1 LNHDA and CDR2 SQIVND come from the germline V gene (reference sequence). V was pared by 5 bases and J by 7 bases, with 5 bases of the junction left unmatched. This CDR3 reads CASSPGQRNSPLHF. The CDR3 region has the DNA TGTGCCAGTAGTCCGGGACAGCGCAATTCACCCCTCCACTTT.